These 4 T cell receptor beta chains came from one sample sequenced in a study of blood T cell repertoires in COVID-19. TCRdb keeps only in-frame clones here, not all; method: immunoSEQ multiplex PCR. The data show about 250,000 clones, roughly 86% seen once. Sequencing used PBMCs or T cells enriched from blood (not recorded which). These receptors all come from a young woman with acute COVID-19.

This sequence joins TRBV24-1 and TRBJ1-1; TRBD1 agrees at 7 bases. J lost 1 base, V lost 7 bases, and 20 bases had no gene match. Per germline, CDR1 KGHDR and CDR2 SFDVKD. The CDR3 consists of 19 residues. The CDR3 loop reads CATREGRGSRGKTNTEAFF. CDR3 DNA sequence: TGTGCCACCAGGGAGGGTCGGGGATCCAGGGGGAAGACGAACACTGAAGCTTTCTTT.

This sequence joins TRBV20-1 and TRBJ1-2; D is unclear. CDR1 is DFQATT, CDR2 SNEGSKA, per germline (reference sequence). V dropped 3 bases and J dropped 5 bases, with 19 bases sitting between them. The CDR3 is 15 amino acids. The CDR3 protein is CSASPLVAERYGYTF. DNA for the CDR3: TGCAGTGCTAGTCCGTTGGTGGCGGAACGGTATGGCTACACCTTC.

CDR3 DNA: TGCGCCAGCAGCCAAGGGCCGGGTACGGGCTACACCTTC. This gives the protein CASSQGPGTGYTF. V gene TRBV4-3 combines with J gene TRBJ1-2; D uncertain. The germline V and J ends were trimmed by 1 base and 8 bases, with 11 bases remaining between them. CDR3 length: 13 residues. Germline V gene lookup returns CDR1 LGHNA and CDR2 YSLEER.

The chain employs TRBV4-1 and TRBJ2-7, with TRBD1 as a possible D gene (5 bases). CDR1 and CDR2 from the germline V gene are MGHRA and YSYEKL. The length of the CDR3 is 12 residues. With 8 bases removed from V and 2 bases from J, the gap between germline ends came to 10 bases. CDR3 sequence (DNA): TGCGCCAGCCAGGGATTTGCCTACGAGCAGTACTTC. It specifies CASQGFAYEQYF.